This TCR beta chain originates from a study of Graves' ophthalmopathy and Graves' hyperthyroidism. Across the study: Peripheral blood was gathered at first diagnosis, ahead of any treatment whatsoever.

The evidence that diagnosis relied on was clinical symptoms, serum thyroxine, TRAb, thyroid ultrasound and orbital computed tomography. The PBMCs originated from less than 13 ml of fresh peripheral blood. The V and J ends lost 5 bases and 3 bases, in that order; junction bases with no gene match: 4. Germline lookup yields CDR1 MGHDK and CDR2 SYGVNS. CDR3 length: 14 residues. Beta-chain TCR CDR3 regions were amplified from RNA transcripts. HTBI primers served in a first-round RT-PCR, which a second-round multiplex PCR followed. TCRdb called the multiplex PCR reads again in MiXCR, with one record for every CDR3 protein. The table has 650,000 to 800,000 distinct CDR3 sequences, approximately 39% seen once.

The sequence came from an adult man with Graves' ophthalmopathy. The chain has TRBV25-1 and TRBJ1-2; 9 nucleotides agree with TRBD1. The sequenced material came from peripheral blood. For the CDR3, the DNA is TGTGCCAGCAGTCGACAGGGGGAAGACTATGGCTACACCTTC. It codes for CASSRQGEDYGYTF.